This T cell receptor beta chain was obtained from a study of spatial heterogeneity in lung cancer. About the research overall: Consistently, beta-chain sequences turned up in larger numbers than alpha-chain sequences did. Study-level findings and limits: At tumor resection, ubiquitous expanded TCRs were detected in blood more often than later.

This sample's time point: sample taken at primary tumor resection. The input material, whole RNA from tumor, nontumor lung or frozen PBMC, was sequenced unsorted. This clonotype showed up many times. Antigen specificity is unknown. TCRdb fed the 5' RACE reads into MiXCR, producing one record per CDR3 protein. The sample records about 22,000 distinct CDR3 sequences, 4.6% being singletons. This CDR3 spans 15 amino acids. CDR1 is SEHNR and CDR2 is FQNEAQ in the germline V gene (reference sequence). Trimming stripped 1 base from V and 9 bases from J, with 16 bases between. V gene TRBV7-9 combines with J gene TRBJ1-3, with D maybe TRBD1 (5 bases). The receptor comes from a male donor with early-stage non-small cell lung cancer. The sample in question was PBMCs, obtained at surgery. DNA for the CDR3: TGTGCCAGCAGCTTAGAAGACAGTCTATCTTCCACCATATATTTT. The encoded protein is CASSLEDSLSSTIYF. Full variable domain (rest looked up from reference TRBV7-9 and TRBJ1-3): DTGVSQNPRHKITKRGQNVTFRCDPISEHNRLYWYRQTLGQGPEFLTYFQNEAQLEKSRLLSDRFSAERPKGSFSTLEIQRTEQGDSAMYLCASSLEDSLSSTIYFGEGSWLTVV.